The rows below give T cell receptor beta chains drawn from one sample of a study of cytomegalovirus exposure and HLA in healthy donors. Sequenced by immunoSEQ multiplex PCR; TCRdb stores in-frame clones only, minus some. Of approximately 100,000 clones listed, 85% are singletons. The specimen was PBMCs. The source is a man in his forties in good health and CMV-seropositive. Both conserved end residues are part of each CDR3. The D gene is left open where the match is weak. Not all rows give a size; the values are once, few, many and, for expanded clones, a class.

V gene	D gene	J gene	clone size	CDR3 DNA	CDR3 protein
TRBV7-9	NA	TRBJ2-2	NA	TGTTCCAGCCCCTTGCGGGGGAACACCGGGGAGCTGTTTTTT	CSSPLRGNTGELFF
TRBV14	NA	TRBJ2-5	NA	TGTGCCAGCAGTGCCTTACGGACAGCCCAAGAGACCCAGTACTTC	CASSALRTAQETQYF
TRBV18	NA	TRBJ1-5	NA	TGTGCCAGCTCGGCGGGGGCGGGCAATCAGCCCCAGCATTTT	CASSAGAGNQPQHF
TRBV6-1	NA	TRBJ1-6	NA	TGTGCCAGCAATGGACAGTTTCCCGATAATTCACCCCTCCACTTT	CASNGQFPDNSPLHF
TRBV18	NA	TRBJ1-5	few	TGTGCCAGCTCACCCAGCTCCGGGGTGCAGCCCCAGCATTTT	CASSPSSGVQPQHF
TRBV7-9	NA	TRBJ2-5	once	TGTGCCAGCAGCGGACGTACTAGGGAGACCCAGTACTTC	CASSGRTRETQYF
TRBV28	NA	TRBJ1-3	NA	TGTGCCAGCGGTTCCCCGGGTTGGGTAGGCCAGAACACCATATATTTT	CASGSPGWVGQNTIYF
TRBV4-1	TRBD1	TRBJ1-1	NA	TGCGCCAGCAGCCAAGGGGGGGGGACAGGGGACCCCACTGAAGCTTTCTTT	CASSQGGGTGDPTEAFF
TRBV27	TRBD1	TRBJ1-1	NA	TGTGCCAGCACCTTCACCCGGGACAGTCGCACTGAAGCTTTCTTT	CASTFTRDSRTEAFF
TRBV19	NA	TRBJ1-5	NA	TGTGCCAGTAGTGAAGGGCCAGCGGGGAATCAGCCCCAGCATTTT	CASSEGPAGNQPQHF
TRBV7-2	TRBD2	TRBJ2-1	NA	TGTGCCAGCAGCTTATGGGAGGGCCTCGATGAGCAGTTCTTC	CASSLWEGLDEQFF
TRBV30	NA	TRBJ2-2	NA	TGTGCCTGGAGTGCCCCAAGGGGGGGGGAGCTGTTTTTT	CAWSAPRGGELFF
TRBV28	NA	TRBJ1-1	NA	TGTGCCAGCAGTTTGAAGAGGGAGGTCCCGAGAACTGAAGCTTTCTTT	CASSLKREVPRTEAFF
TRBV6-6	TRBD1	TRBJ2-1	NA	TGTGCCAGCAAACAGGGGGATCAATACAATGAGCAGTTCTTC	CASKQGDQYNEQFF
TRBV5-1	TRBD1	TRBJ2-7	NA	TGCGCCAGCAGCTTGGTGCCAGGGGGCCACGAGCAGTACTTC	CASSLVPGGHEQYF
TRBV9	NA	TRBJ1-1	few	TGTGCCAGCAGCGTAGCGGAAGTAACGGGGAATGTTTTCTTT	CASSVAEVTGNVFF
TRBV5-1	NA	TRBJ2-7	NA	TGCGCCAGCAGCTTGGTGGCTAGTGACGAGCAGTACTTC	CASSLVASDEQYF
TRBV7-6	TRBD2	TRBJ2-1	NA	TGTGCCAGCAGCTTAGGCGGGAGAGGCAATGAGCAGTTCTTC	CASSLGGRGNEQFF
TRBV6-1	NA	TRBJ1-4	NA	TGTGCCAGCAGTGAAGCGTGGGGGAGCGGGGAAAAACTGTTTTTT	CASSEAWGSGEKLFF
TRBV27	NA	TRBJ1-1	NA	TGTGCCAGCAGTTTAAACAGGCGACACACTGAAGCTTTCTTT	CASSLNRRHTEAFF
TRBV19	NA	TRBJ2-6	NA	TGTGCCAGTAGCAGACAGAGCTCTGGGGCCAACGTCCTGACTTTC	CASSRQSSGANVLTF
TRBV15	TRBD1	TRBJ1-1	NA	TGTGCCACCAGCAGAGAGAGGGGGCCGGGGAACACTGAAGCTTTCTTT	CATSRERGPGNTEAFF
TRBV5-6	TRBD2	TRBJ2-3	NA	TGTGCCAGCAGCTTGGCCCTAGCGGGGGCGGGGGATACGCAGTATTTT	CASSLALAGAGDTQYF
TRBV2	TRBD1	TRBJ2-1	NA	TGTGCCAGCACCCCAGGACAGGGGTTCTACAATGAGCAGTTCTTC	CASTPGQGFYNEQFF
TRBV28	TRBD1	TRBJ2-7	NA	TGTGCCAGCCGGCAGCAGGGGGACTCCTACGAGCAGTACTTC	CASRQQGDSYEQYF
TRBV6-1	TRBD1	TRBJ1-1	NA	TGTGCCAGCAGTGGATCGCGGGACAGGGGGAACACTGAAGCTTTCTTT	CASSGSRDRGNTEAFF
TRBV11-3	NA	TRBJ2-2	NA	TGTGCCAGCAGCTTACTAGATGGGCTAGCAGACACCGGGGAGCTGTTTTTT	CASSLLDGLADTGELFF
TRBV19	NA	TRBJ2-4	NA	TGTGCCAGTAAATCTGGGGGAGGGGGGAATGGCAAAAACATTCAGTACTTC	CASKSGGGGNGKNIQYF
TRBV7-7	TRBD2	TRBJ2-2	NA	TGTGCTAGCAGCCCCAACGCGGGGGGAACCGGGGAGCTGTTTTTT	CASSPNAGGTGELFF
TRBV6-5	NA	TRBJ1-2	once	TGTGCCAGCAGTTACTCCTTAGCTAACTATGGCTACACCTTC	CASSYSLANYGYTF
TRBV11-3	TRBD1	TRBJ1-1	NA	TGTGCCAGCAGCTCAGGGACAGCTAACACTGAAGCTTTCTTT	CASSSGTANTEAFF
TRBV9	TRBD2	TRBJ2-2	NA	TGTGCCAGCGGAAGCGGGGGGCCGAACACCGGGGAGCTGTTTTTT	CASGSGGPNTGELFF
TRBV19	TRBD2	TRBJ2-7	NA	TGTGCCAGTAGTCTCGCAGCGGGAGAAATATACGAGCAGTACTTC	CASSLAAGEIYEQYF
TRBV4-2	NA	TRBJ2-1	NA	TGTGCCAGCAGCCAAGAGGATAGCGTTCGTGAGCAGTTCTTC	CASSQEDSVREQFF
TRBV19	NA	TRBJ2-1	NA	TGTGCCAGTAGTGGTTTAGCGCGAGGAGGCCAGTTCTTC	CASSGLARGGQFF
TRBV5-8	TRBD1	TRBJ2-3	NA	TGTGCCAGCATATTACCAGGGGGCATGACAGATACGCAGTATTTT	CASILPGGMTDTQYF
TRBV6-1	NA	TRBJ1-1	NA	TGTGCCAGCAGGGGCGTCGACACTGAAGCTTTCTTT	CASRGVDTEAFF
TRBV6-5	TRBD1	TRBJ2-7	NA	TGTGCCAGCAGTTGGACAGGGGGGCCGAGCTCCTACGAGCAGTACTTC	CASSWTGGPSSYEQYF
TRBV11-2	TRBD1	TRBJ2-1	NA	TGTGCCAGCAGCTTGGACAGGGGGGTTGAGTTCTTC	CASSLDRGVEFF
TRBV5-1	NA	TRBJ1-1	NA	TGCGCCAGCAGCTTGGTCTCTCACACTGAAGCTTTCTTT	CASSLVSHTEAFF
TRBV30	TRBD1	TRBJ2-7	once	TGTGCCTGGAGCCGGGACAGGGTGAAGATAGAGCAGTACTTC	CAWSRDRVKIEQYF
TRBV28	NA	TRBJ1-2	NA	TGTGCCAGCGAAAACAAAAGACGACTCTATGGCTACACCTTC	CASENKRRLYGYTF
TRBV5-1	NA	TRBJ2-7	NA	TGCGCCAGCAGCTTCCGAAGCAGGGGGGCCCCCTACGAGCAGTACTTC	CASSFRSRGAPYEQYF
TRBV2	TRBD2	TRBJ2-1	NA	TGTGCCAGCAGTGGACTAGCGGGGGGTTATAGCTCCTACAATGAGCAGTTCTTC	CASSGLAGGYSSYNEQFF
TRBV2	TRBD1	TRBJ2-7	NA	TGTGCCAGTTCCCGGGGACAGGAAACCTACGAGCAGTACTTC	CASSRGQETYEQYF
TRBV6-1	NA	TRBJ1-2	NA	TGTGCCAGCAGTGAAGCATCGGCAGGGCGACGTGGCTACACCTTC	CASSEASAGRRGYTF
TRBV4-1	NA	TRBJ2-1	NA	TGCGCCAGCAGCCAAGATCCTACACCCAAATTACGGAGTGAGCAGTTCTTC	CASSQDPTPKLRSEQFF
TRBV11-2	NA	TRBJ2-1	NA	TGTGCCAGCAGCTCCCCACCTACAGGGTTAGATGAGCAGTTCTTC	CASSSPPTGLDEQFF
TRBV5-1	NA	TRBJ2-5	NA	TGCGCCAGCAGCTTGAGGACAACCCAAGAGACCCAGTACTTC	CASSLRTTQETQYF
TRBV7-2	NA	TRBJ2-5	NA	TGTGCCAGCAGCCCCGCCCAAAGGGGGACCCAGTACTTC	CASSPAQRGTQYF
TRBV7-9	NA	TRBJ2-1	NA	TGTGCCAGCAGCTCCCGGGTTGGTGAGCAGTTCTTC	CASSSRVGEQFF
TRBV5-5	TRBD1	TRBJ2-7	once	TGTGCCAGCAGCCCCACCGGGACAGCCTACGAGCAGTACTTC	CASSPTGTAYEQYF
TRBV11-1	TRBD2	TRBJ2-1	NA	TGTGCCAGCAGCGTGCTCGCGGGGGGGGTAAGTGAGCAGTTCTTC	CASSVLAGGVSEQFF
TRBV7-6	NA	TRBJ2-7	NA	TGTGCCAGCAGCTTTCTCGTGGGGGCCCACGAGCAGTACTTC	CASSFLVGAHEQYF
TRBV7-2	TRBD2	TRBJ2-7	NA	TGTGCCAGCAGCTCGTGGGGGACTAGTGGTGCCTACGAGCAGTACTTC	CASSSWGTSGAYEQYF
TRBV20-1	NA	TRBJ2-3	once	TGCAGTGTCCGCCACGGAGATACGCAGTATTTT	CSVRHGDTQYF
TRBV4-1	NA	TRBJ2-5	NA	TGCGCGCGCTGGGAGACCCAGTACTTC	CARWETQYF
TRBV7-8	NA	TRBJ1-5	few	TGTGCCAGCAGCTTAAGCTGGGCAGGGGCGCCCCAGCATTTT	CASSLSWAGAPQHF
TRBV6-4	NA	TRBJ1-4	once	TGTGCCAGCAGTGACTCGAATCTTCTGAGAAAACTGTTTTTT	CASSDSNLLRKLFF
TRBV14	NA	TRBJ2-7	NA	TGTGCCAGCAGCCAAGTGAGGGGGGGTGGGCACGAGCAGTACTTC	CASSQVRGGGHEQYF